The count of the clone carrying this T cell receptor beta chain is one. The antigen is unknown. Other DNA sequences from this sample encode an identical CDR3 as well. The data originate from a study of OX40 agonist ivuxolimab in advanced cancers. Overall study findings and caveats: Nonresponders, in some cases, also had low normalized T-cell clonal expansion. In the 0.1-3.0 mg/kg groups, partial responders showed among the lowest expansion. There was clonal expansion of CD4+ and CD8+ blood T cells by week 6 at 0.1 to 3.0 mg/kg.

The V end lost 3 bases, the J end lost 5 bases, and 20 bases lay between the germline ends. This CDR3 is built from 16 residues. Germline CDR1 reads MGHDK; CDR2 reads SYGVNS. TCRdb keeps only in-frame clones here, not all; method: immunoSEQ multiplex PCR. The sample shows tens of thousands of clones, roughly 90% of them seen only once. This sequence was found in an adult with an advanced solid tumor such as melanoma, head and neck, liver or kidney cancer. The sample was CD4+ or CD8+ T cells sorted from blood, taken in a trial of the OX40 agonist ivuxolimab. The rearrangement joins TRBV25-1 to TRBJ2-7; no clear D. DNA of the CDR3: TGTGCCAGCAGTGACGATTGGGCTACCAAGTTCCACGAGCAGTACTTC. Amino acid sequence: CASSDDWATKFHEQYF.